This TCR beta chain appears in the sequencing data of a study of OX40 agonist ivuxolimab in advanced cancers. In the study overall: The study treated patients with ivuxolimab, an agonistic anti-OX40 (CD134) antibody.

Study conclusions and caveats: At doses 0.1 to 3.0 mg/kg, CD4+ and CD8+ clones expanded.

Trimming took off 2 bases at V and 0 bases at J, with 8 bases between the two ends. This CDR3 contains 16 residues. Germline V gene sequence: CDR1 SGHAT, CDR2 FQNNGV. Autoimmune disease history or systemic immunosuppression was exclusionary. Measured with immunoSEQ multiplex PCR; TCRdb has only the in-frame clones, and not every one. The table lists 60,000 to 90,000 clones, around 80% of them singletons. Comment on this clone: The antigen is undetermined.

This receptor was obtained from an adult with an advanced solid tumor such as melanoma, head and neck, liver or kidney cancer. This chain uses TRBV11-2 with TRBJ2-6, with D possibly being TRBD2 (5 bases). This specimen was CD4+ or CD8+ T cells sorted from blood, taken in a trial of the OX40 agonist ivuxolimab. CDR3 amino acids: CASSLSRGSGANVLTF. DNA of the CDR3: TGTGCCAGCAGCTTATCTCGGGGCTCTGGGGCCAACGTCCTGACTTTC.